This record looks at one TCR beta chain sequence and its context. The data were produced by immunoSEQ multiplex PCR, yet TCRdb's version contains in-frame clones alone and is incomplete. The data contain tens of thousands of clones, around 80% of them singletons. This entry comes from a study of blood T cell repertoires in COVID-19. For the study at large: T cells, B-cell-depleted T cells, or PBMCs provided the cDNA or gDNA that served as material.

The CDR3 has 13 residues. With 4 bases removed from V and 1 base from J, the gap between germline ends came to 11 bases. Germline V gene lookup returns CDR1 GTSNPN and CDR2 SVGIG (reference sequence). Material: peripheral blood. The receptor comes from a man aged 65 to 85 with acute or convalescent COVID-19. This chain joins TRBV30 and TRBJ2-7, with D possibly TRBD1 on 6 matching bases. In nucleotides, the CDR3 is TGTGCCTGGACTAGGACAGATTCCTACGAGCAGTACTTC. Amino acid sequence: CAWTRTDSYEQYF.